These T cell receptor beta chains were read from a single sample in a study of glioma-infiltrating T cells. TCRdb called the multiplex PCR reads again in MiXCR, with one record for every CDR3 protein. Of around 170,000 distinct CDR3 sequences in the sample, roughly 45% were seen once. Sequenced material: glioma tissue, nonneoplastic brain tissue, or PBMCs (not recorded which). The receptors were sampled from a human donor with low-grade glioma or glioblastoma, undergoing nonglioma brain surgery, or in good health (not recorded which). CDR3s include the opening cysteine and the closing phenylalanine or tryptophan. The order of the fields is D gene, clone size, J gene, V gene, CDR3 DNA, CDR3 protein. D genes are given only for firm matches. The size entry is marked missing in some rows and otherwise reads once, few, many or a size class.

>-|-|TRBJ1-2|TRBV7-2
TGTGCCATCAGCCCCCAAGACAGTCATGACTATGGCTACACCTTC
CAISPQDSHDYGYTF
>-|once|TRBJ1-1|TRBV7-9
TGTGCCATCAGCCCCTCGGGAGTTAAAGGGAGGAACACTGAAGCTTTCTTT
CAISPSGVKGRNTEAFF
>-|many|TRBJ2-7|TRBV28
TGTGCCAGCAGTGGTATAGCGGAAACATCCTACGAGCAGTACTTC
CASSGIAETSYEQYF
>-|many|TRBJ1-5|TRBV4-1
TGCGCCAGCAGCCAAGACAGGGCCGGTCAGCCCCAGCATTTT
CASSQDRAGQPQHF
>-|many|TRBJ2-1|TRBV28
TGTGCCAGCAGGTCGCCCCCCAATGAGCAGTTCTTC
CASRSPPNEQFF
>TRBD2|many|TRBJ2-1|TRBV15
TGTGCCACCAGCGGTAGCGGGAGGGCTGGTCATGAGCAGTTCTTC
CATSGSGRAGHEQFF
>-|many|TRBJ1-2|TRBV20-1
TGCAGTGCTCCTTTAGGGGCAGGGGAGGGCTATGGCTACACCTTC
CSAPLGAGEGYGYTF
>TRBD2|many|TRBJ2-5|TRBV7-2
TGTGCCAGCAGCTTCCTAGCGGGAGGTACTGAGACCCAGTACTTC
CASSFLAGGTETQYF
>TRBD1|many|TRBJ2-7|TRBV19
TGTGCCAGTAGTACCGGGACAGCGAACTACGAGCAGTACTTC
CASSTGTANYEQYF
>-|-|TRBJ2-7|TRBV6-1
TGTGCCAGCAGCCTTTCGGGAGAGATTTACGAGCAGTACTTC
CASSLSGEIYEQYF
>-|many|TRBJ2-7|TRBV6-1
TGTGCCAGCAGTCAGCCGGGACGCCCTGGTGACGAGCAGTACTTC
CASSQPGRPGDEQYF
>-|once|TRBJ2-1|TRBV5-1
TGCGCCAGCACCCGAGGCGGTGAGCAGTTCTTC
CASTRGGEQFF
>-|many|TRBJ1-4|TRBV15
TGTGCCACCAGCAGCCAGAAGACGGTTAATGAAAAACTGTTTTTT
CATSSQKTVNEKLFF
>-|few|TRBJ2-3|TRBV18
TGTGCCACCTCCTGGAGTCCTCTTTTTAACAGGACGCAGTATTTT
CATSWSPLFNRTQYF
>TRBD1|-|TRBJ2-1|TRBV2
TGTGCCAGCAGTTATTCTTTGGGACAGGGGAATGAGCAGTTCTTC
CASSYSLGQGNEQFF
>-|few|TRBJ2-5|TRBV12-3/TRBV12-4
TGTGCCAGCAGTTTAGACCTAGGCGCGGAGACCCAGTACTTC
CASSLDLGAETQYF
>-|many|TRBJ2-1|TRBV11-2
TGTGCCAGCAGCTTACAGGCCTATGAGCAGTTCTTC
CASSLQAYEQFF
>TRBD1|many|TRBJ2-7|TRBV6-1
TGTGCCAGCAAAAGGACAGGGTACTACGAGCAGTACTTC
CASKRTGYYEQYF
>-|many|TRBJ2-7|TRBV28
TGTGCCAGCAGTAATGTTAGGGAGCAGTACTTC
CASSNVREQYF
>-|-|TRBJ2-1|TRBV5-1
TGCGCCAGCAACCCCTGGGCGAGCTCCTACAATGAGCAGTTCTTC
CASNPWASSYNEQFF
>-|-|TRBJ1-5|TRBV19
TGTGCCAGTAGTGGCAGTTCTCGGAGTCAGCCCCAGCATTTT
CASSGSSRSQPQHF
>-|many|TRBJ2-7|TRBV2
TGTGCCAGCACTACTTTGACCAGCTCCTACGAGCAGTACTTC
CASTTLTSSYEQYF
>-|-|TRBJ2-7|TRBV24-1
TGTGCCACCGGTGACATTAACAACGAGCAGTACTTC
CATGDINNEQYF
>-|many|TRBJ2-1|TRBV19
TGTGCCAGTAGTCTTACTAGACGGGATGAGCAGTTCTTC
CASSLTRRDEQFF
>-|many|TRBJ1-3|TRBV27
TGTGCCAGCAGTTTCAACAGGGATGACACCATATATTTT
CASSFNRDDTIYF
>TRBD1|many|TRBJ2-7|TRBV20-1
TGCAGTGCCGCGACAGGGAAACAGCAGTACTTC
CSAATGKQQYF
>-|many|TRBJ2-3|TRBV20-1
TGCAGTGCTAGCCAGACAGGATACACAGATACGCAGTATTTT
CSASQTGYTDTQYF
>TRBD2|few|TRBJ2-1|TRBV7-9
TGTGCCAGCAGCTTTCTTATAGCGGGAGGGCCCAATGAGCAGTTCTTC
CASSFLIAGGPNEQFF
>TRBD1|-|TRBJ1-1|TRBV4-1
TGCGCCAGCAGCCAGGGACAGATGAACACTCAAGCTTTCTTT
CASSQGQMNTQAFF
>-|once|TRBJ2-7|TRBV5-1
TGCGCCAGGTACGAGCAGTACTTC
CARYEQYF
>-|many|TRBJ2-1|TRBV6-6
TGTGCCAGCAGTTACTCCTCTGGATGGGACAATGAGCAGTTCTTC
CASSYSSGWDNEQFF
>-|-|TRBJ2-3|TRBV10-3
TGTGCCACCCAGAGGGATCCCGGAGATACGCAGTATTTT
CATQRDPGDTQYF
>-|many|TRBJ2-2|TRBV7-6
TGTGCCAGCAGCTTAAAAGGCGGGGAGCTGTTTTTT
CASSLKGGELFF
>-|-|TRBJ1-1|TRBV19
TGTGCCAGTATCTCAGGCCGGTACACTGAAGCTTTCTTT
CASISGRYTEAFF
>-|-|TRBJ2-2|TRBV28
TGTGCCAGCAGTTTAGATCTGCCCGGGAGAGCCGGGGAGCTGTTTTTT
CASSLDLPGRAGELFF
>TRBD1|once|TRBJ1-2|TRBV5-4
TGTGCCAGCATCTTGGTTCTCTACAGGGGGCGTTGGAACTATGGCTACACCTTC
CASILVLYRGRWNYGYTF
>TRBD1|few|TRBJ1-4|TRBV7-8
TGTGCCAGCAGCGCCACGCCGACAGGGCGTGAAAAACTGTTTTTT
CASSATPTGREKLFF
>TRBD1|-|TRBJ2-3|TRBV29-1
TGCAGCGTTAAACAGGGGTCAGGCACAGATACGCAGTATTTT
CSVKQGSGTDTQYF
>-|many|TRBJ1-5|TRBV19
TGTGCCAGTAGTATTCGGGGGCAAGGTCAGCCCCAGCATTTT
CASSIRGQGQPQHF
>-|many|TRBJ2-1|TRBV7-6
TGTGCCAGCAGCTTAAACCCTGGGGATGAGCAGTTCTTC
CASSLNPGDEQFF
>-|many|TRBJ2-5|TRBV7-2
TGTGCCAGCAGCTTAAACCTAGCCGTGCCCCAAGAGACCCAGTACTTC
CASSLNLAVPQETQYF
>TRBD2|many|TRBJ2-2|TRBV6-1
TGTGCCAGCAGTGGGACTAGCGGGAGTGGCACCGGGGAGCTGTTTTTT
CASSGTSGSGTGELFF
>TRBD1|many|TRBJ1-5|TRBV28
TGTGCCAGCAGCCGTCAGGGGGAGGGCAATCAGCCCCAGCATTTT
CASSRQGEGNQPQHF
>-|few|TRBJ1-3|TRBV18
TGTGCCAGCTCACCCGAGGGCAGAGGAGGAAACACCATATATTTT
CASSPEGRGGNTIYF